One and the same sample provided the 22 T cell receptor beta chains below, sequenced in a study of T cells in Graves' hyperthyroidism and ophthalmopathy. TCR beta CDR3 sequences were amplified from RNA transcripts. During a first-round RT-PCR of the TCR CDR3, the HTBI primer set was used. TCRdb re-analysed the multiplex PCR reads in MiXCR, keeping a single row per CDR3 protein. The sample consists of a few hundred thousand distinct CDR3 sequences, about 15% of them appearing once. Specimen: blood. The receptors stem from a woman in her twenties or thirties with Graves' ophthalmopathy.

This clonotype appeared many times. V gene TRBV3-1 combines with J gene TRBJ2-2; 9 bases are shared with TRBD2. After removal of 8 bases from V and 5 bases from J, the junction contained 6 bases not matched to a gene. Germline V lookup: CDR1 LGHDT, CDR2 YNNKEL (reference sequence). This CDR3 comprises 14 residues. CDR3 bases: TGTGCCAGCGCTCTAGCGGGGAAGACCGGGGAGCTGTTTTTT. It is translated as CASALAGKTGELFF.

At least ten counts were recorded for this clonotype. This sequence joins TRBV28 and TRBJ2-3; 14 nucleotides agree with TRBD2. The CDR3 totals 18 residues. Unmatched junction bases numbered 13, after V lost 6 bases and J lost 5 bases. CDR1 and CDR2 (germline): MDHEN, SYDVKM. The chain's CDR3 is CASRIPGLAGGDRDTQYF. DNA for the CDR3: TGTGCCAGCAGAATACCAGGACTAGCGGGGGGAGATCGAGATACGCAGTATTTT.

This chain connects TRBV12-3 or TRBV12-4 to TRBJ2-1, with D perhaps matching TRBD1 (7 bases). With 4 bases removed from V and 15 bases from J, the gap between germline ends came to 22 bases. CDR3 length equals 14 residues. In DNA form, the CDR3 reads TGTGCCAGCAGTTACGGGAGACAGGGCGGGTCTCTGTTCTTC. Residues: CASSYGRQGGSLFF.

V usage is TRBV27 and J usage is TRBJ1-5; 7 positions agree with TRBD1. V dropped 6 bases and J dropped 2; count of bases not matched to a gene: 13. This CDR3 spans 17 amino acids. CDR1 is MNHEY and CDR2 is SMNVEV in the germline V gene (reference sequence). CDR3 in amino acids: CASSGGEGASGNQPQHF. The DNA of the CDR3 is TGTGCCAGCAGCGGGGGGGAGGGGGCATCGGGCAATCAGCCCCAGCATTTT.

This chain links TRBV5-6 with TRBJ1-3, with D unclear. From germline, CDR1 is SGHDT and CDR2 YYEEEE. The CDR3 is 13 residues long. V lost 4 bases, J lost 5 bases, and 10 bases lay in between. In DNA form, the CDR3 reads TGTGCCAGCAGCCCGGGGAGCAGAAACACCATATATTTT. Its translation: CASSPGSRNTIYF.

This clonotype was detected ten times or more. V gene TRBV5-1 combines with J gene TRBJ2-1; D perhaps matches TRBD2 (5 bases). Trimming took off 2 bases at V and 0 bases at J, with 15 bases between the two ends. The CDR3 is made up of 17 amino acids. The germline gives CDR1 SGHRS, CDR2 YFSETQ. The CDR3 sequence: CASSFGVFGSSYNEQFF. The CDR3 coding sequence is TGCGCCAGCAGCTTCGGGGTTTTTGGAAGCTCCTACAATGAGCAGTTCTTC.

This clonotype has a count of ten or more. The J gene is TRBJ2-7, the V gene TRBV29-1; possible D gene TRBD1, 6 bases. This CDR3 spans 15 amino acids. V dropped 8 bases and J dropped 5 bases, with 25 bases sitting between them. Germline CDR1 is SQVTM and CDR2 is ANQGSEA. DNA of the CDR3: TGCAGCCTACGGGCAACGACAGGCTCTGGGGACGAGCAGTACTTC. Encoded protein: CSLRATTGSGDEQYF.

The chain has TRBV12-3 or TRBV12-4 and TRBJ2-3; 7 nucleotides line up with TRBD2. This CDR3 is built from 18 residues. Trimming at V came to 1 base and at J to 3 bases, leaving 13 bases not matched to a gene. As DNA, the CDR3 is TGTGCCAGCAGTTTAGATCCCGGGACTAAAAAAGGTACAGATACGCAGTATTTT. Translation: CASSLDPGTKKGTDTQYF.

This clonotype was counted at least ten times. The rearrangement links TRBV5-5 to TRBJ1-2; D is undetermined. CDR1 is SGHKS, CDR2 YYEKEE, per germline (reference sequence). The V end lost 5 bases, the J end lost 11 bases, and 13 bases lay between the germline ends. This CDR3 has 11 residues. The CDR3 sequence is CASSSLRGYTF. The CDR3 bases are TGTGCCAGCAGTTCCCTACGCGGATACACCTTC.

This clonotype showed up many times. This chain uses TRBV20-1 with TRBJ1-5; D perhaps matches TRBD1 (6 bases). Germline V CDR1 and CDR2: DFQATT, SNEGSKA (reference sequence). The length of the CDR3 is 14 residues. V dropped 1 base and J dropped 2 bases, with 9 bases sitting between them. The CDR3 here is CSARGSGGNQPQHF. CDR3 nucleotides: TGCAGTGCTAGAGGGTCAGGGGGCAATCAGCCCCAGCATTTT.

The CDR3 bases are TGTGCCAGCAGCCCTGGACTAGCCAGTATGACCTACAATGAGCAGTTCTTC. This codes for CASSPGLASMTYNEQFF. The V call is TRBV5-5, the J call TRBJ2-1; 8 nucleotides align to TRBD2. CDR1 SGHKS and CDR2 YYEKEE come from the germline V gene (reference sequence). This CDR3 spans 17 amino acids. The ends lost 4 bases at V and 2 bases at J; junction bases unmatched: 11.

This clonotype was observed many times. This chain uses TRBV10-2 with TRBJ2-7; the match to TRBD2 covers 7 bases. Germline trimming cut 10 bases from V and 0 bases from J; bases unmatched to any gene: 6. The CDR3 has 13 amino acids. The V gene's germline CDR1 is WSHSY and CDR2 SAAADI. Here the CDR3 reads CAIARGNSYEQYF. CDR3 coding DNA: TGCGCCATAGCGCGGGGGAACTCCTACGAGCAGTACTTC.

This clonotype was recorded at least ten times. This chain uses TRBV3-1 with TRBJ2-3, with 7 bases aligning to TRBD2. V lost 0 bases and J lost 6; bases outside the gene matches: 9. Germline V lookup: CDR1 LGHDT, CDR2 YNNKEL (reference sequence). This CDR3 has 16 amino acids. The chain's CDR3 is CASSQDGSGVFDTQYF. The CDR3 DNA reads TGTGCCAGCAGCCAAGATGGGAGCGGGGTCTTCGATACGCAGTATTTT.

A few counts support this clonotype. The chain combines TRBV9 with TRBJ1-2; 9 positions agree with TRBD1. The trim removed 4 bases at V and 6 bases at J, leaving 7 bases unmatched. The CDR3 loop spans 14 amino acids. The germline V gene encodes CDR1 SGDLS and CDR2 YYNGEE. The CDR3 here is CASSQRQGVDGYTF. The CDR3 bases are TGTGCCAGCAGCCAAAGACAGGGGGTCGATGGCTACACCTTC.

This chain uses TRBV6-1 with TRBJ1-6; possible D gene TRBD1, 6 bases. This CDR3 spans 16 amino acids. The V and J ends lost 2 bases and 9 bases respectively, with 17 bases between them. Looked up from germline, CDR1 is MNHNS and CDR2 is SASEGT. CDR3 nucleotide sequence: TGTGCCAGCAGTGAAATTTTGGGAGGGGGGGGTTCACCCCTCCACTTT. Its translation: CASSEILGGGGSPLHF.

The chain has TRBV28 and TRBJ2-7, with 7 bases that match TRBD2. This CDR3 contains 12 residues. Losses at the gene ends were 10 bases for V and 5 bases for J; bases not matched to a gene: 8. Germline lookup yields CDR1 MDHEN and CDR2 SYDVKM. The CDR3 DNA reads as TGTGCCAAGGTAGCGGGCGGCCACGAGCAGTACTTC. Protein: CAKVAGGHEQYF.

The table lists this clonotype with many counts. The chain recombines TRBV28 with TRBJ1-4, with D unresolved. The germline CDR1 and CDR2 sequences are MDHEN and SYDVKM. The CDR3 runs 14 residues. Trimming removed 6 bases from V and 0 bases from J, with 8 bases in between. The CDR3 DNA follows: TGTGCCAGCAGGTACGGGACAACTAATGAAAAACTGTTTTTT. Residues: CASRYGTTNEKLFF. Full variable domain (missing parts from reference TRBV28 and TRBJ1-4): DVKVTQSSRYLVKRTGEKVFLECVQDMDHENMFWYRQDPGLGLRLIYFSYDVKMKEKGDIPEGYSVSREKKERFSLILESASTNQTSMYLCASRYGTTNEKLFFGSGTQLSVL.

This clonotype was recorded many times. A much larger clone lies one base from this, so it may be a read error. The chain links TRBV28 to TRBJ1-2; D is unclear. The germline V gene has CDR1 MDHEN and CDR2 SYDVKM. CDR3 length equals 11 residues. CDR3 in DNA: TGTGGCAGCAGTTTAAGCTATGGCTACACCTTC. The encoded protein is CGSSLSYGYTF.

This clonotype was seen a few times. This chain joins TRBV15 and TRBJ2-1; D may match TRBD1 or TRBD2 (5 bases each). V shed 0 bases and J shed 12 bases, with 15 bases lying between them. The CDR3 is made up of 14 amino acids. Germline V lookup: CDR1 LNHNV, CDR2 YYDKDF (reference sequence). The CDR3 loop is CATSRDLRGDRQFF. The DNA of the CDR3 is TGTGCCACCAGCAGAGACCTCCGAGGGGACCGGCAGTTCTTC.

This clonotype came up many times. CDR3 in DNA: TGCAGTGCTAGAAGTCACACCCCCACAGGGGCAGATACGCAGTATTTT. It translates to CSARSHTPTGADTQYF. This chain uses TRBV20-1 with TRBJ2-3; 7 bases are shared with TRBD1. V was clipped by 2 bases and J by 4 bases; unmatched bases: 12. Germline-derived CDR1 and CDR2 are DFQATT and SNEGSKA (reference sequence). This CDR3 comprises 16 residues.

This clonotype was seen repeatedly, ten times or more. The CDR3 coding sequence is TGTGCCAGCAGTTCCCAAGCTTTCTTT. As protein: CASSSQAFF. J is TRBJ1-1 and V is TRBV6-1; no definite D call. CDR3 length: 9 residues. V was clipped by 5 bases and J by 9 bases, with 4 bases between them. Germline assignment: CDR1 MNHNS and CDR2 SASEGT.

This clonotype was seen many times. The rearrangement uses TRBV10-3 and TRBJ2-5; D uncertain. Germline assignment: CDR1 ENHRY and CDR2 SYGVKD. With 0 bases removed from V and 4 bases from J, the gap between germline ends came to 3 bases. The CDR3 runs 12 residues. CDR3 amino acids: CAISESGETQYF. CDR3 coding DNA: TGTGCCATCAGTGAGTCAGGAGAGACCCAGTACTTC.